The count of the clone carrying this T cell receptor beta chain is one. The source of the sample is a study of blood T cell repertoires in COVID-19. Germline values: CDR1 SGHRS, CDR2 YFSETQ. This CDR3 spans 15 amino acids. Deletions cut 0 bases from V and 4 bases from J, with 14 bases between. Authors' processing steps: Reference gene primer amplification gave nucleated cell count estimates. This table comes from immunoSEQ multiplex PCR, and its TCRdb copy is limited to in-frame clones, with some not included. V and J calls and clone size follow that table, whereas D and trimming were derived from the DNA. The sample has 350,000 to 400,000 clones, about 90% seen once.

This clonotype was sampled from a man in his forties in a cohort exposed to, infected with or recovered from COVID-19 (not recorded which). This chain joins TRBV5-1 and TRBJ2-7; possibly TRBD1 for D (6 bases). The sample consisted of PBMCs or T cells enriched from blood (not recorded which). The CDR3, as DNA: TGCGCCAGCAGCTTGGACCCAGGGGAAAAGTACGAGCAGTACTTC. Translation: CASSLDPGEKYEQYF.